Listed here is a single T cell receptor beta chain. Antigen specificity is unknown. Other DNA sequences from this sample encode an identical CDR3 as well. This entry belongs to a study of shared clonotypes between healthy human individuals. The repertoire was sequenced with immunoSEQ multiplex PCR; TCRdb's copy has only in-frame clones and lacks some. The table shows roughly 1,600,000 clones, with approximately 98.5% occurring only once. V shed 3 bases and J 1 base; nucleotides not matched to a gene: 3. Per germline, CDR1 MDHEN and CDR2 SYDVKM. The CDR3 totals 15 residues. Study results and limitations: A generally larger estimated richness was seen in naive subsets than in memory subsets.

The V and J genes are TRBV28 and TRBJ2-3; 8 bases agree with TRBD2. The receptor comes from a young man in good health. Material: naive CD4+ T cells sorted from blood. Stated subset: CD45RA+ positively selected. CDR3 DNA sequence: TGTGCCAGCAGTTTTAGCGGGACCGGCACAGATACGCAGTATTTT. Its protein product is CASSFSGTGTDTQYF.